Detailed here is one TCR beta chain. The sample is drawn from a study of T cells in Graves' hyperthyroidism and ophthalmopathy. The overall study: Pretreatment peripheral blood was obtained at initial diagnosis.

The definition of stable Graves' hyperthyroidism was no ophthalmopathy progression within 18 months. Clinicians diagnosed patients from clinical symptoms, serum thyroxine and TRAb, thyroid ultrasound and orbital computed tomography. The CDR3 is 15 amino acids. Germline CDR1 reads SQVTM; CDR2 reads ANQGSEA. The V end lost 0 bases, the J end lost 3 bases, and 13 bases lay between the germline ends. RNA transcripts yielded amplified TCR beta CDR3 regions. The study used the HTBI primer set for a first-round RT-PCR of the TCR CDR3. Each CDR3 protein gets one entry after TCRdb re-called the multiplex PCR reads with MiXCR. The sample includes 350,000 to 400,000 distinct CDR3 sequences, about 15% of them seen just once.

The clonotype comes from a woman aged 55-75 years with Graves' hyperthyroidism. This chain connects TRBV29-1 to TRBJ2-3; D possibly uses TRBD1 or TRBD2 (5 bases each). The sample comprised blood. The chain's CDR3 is CSVEDPGAETDTQYF. CDR3 in DNA: TGCAGCGTTGAAGATCCCGGGGCAGAAACAGATACGCAGTATTTT.